The text below deals with one TCR beta chain. Its antigen is not known. The data derive from a study of a mutant IDH1 vaccine in newly diagnosed glioma. In the study overall: The study started vaccination 4-6 weeks after radiotherapy alone, or with temozolomide cycles. Sex distribution of treated patients was roughly 60% male and roughly 40% female; mean age was 40.4 years. Former treatment meant radiotherapy, temozolomide, or both; the majority had gotten both. Findings and limits, study-wide: Pseudoprogression showed no apparent link to changes in top peripheral T cell clonotypes.

Stated time point: week 5, during vaccination. All doses held 300 ug of mutant IDH1 20-mer peptide, with topical imiquimod. Assay used: immunoSEQ multiplex PCR; TCRdb lists only in-frame clones, some missing. The profile covers tens of thousands of clones, with about 80% appearing a single time and roughly 24% taken by the ten largest. The receptor's source is a man aged 25-45 years with glioma. This sample comprised PBMCs, obtained from a glioma patient whose treatment included an IDH1 peptide vaccine.

This chain's CDR3 is CASSFEGGAPSYEQYF. CDR3 nucleotide sequence: TGTGCCAGCAGTTTTGAGGGGGGGGCTCCTAGCTACGAGCAGTACTTC. V usage is TRBV27 and J usage is TRBJ2-7, with a weak D call TRBD2 (7 bases). Germline CDR1 and CDR2: MNHEY and SMNVEV (reference sequence). Trimming removed 3 bases at V and 3 bases at J, with 18 bases between. The CDR3 totals 16 residues.